This record concerns one T cell receptor (beta chain) sequence. Its recognized antigen is unknown. Qualities for individual bases were not recorded, and no much larger clone is one base off. These data originate in a study of blood T cells in healthy people across ages (dated by TCRdb to about 2015). About the investigation overall: In model experiments, roughly one uniquely barcoded TCR beta cDNA molecule per two T cells was captured by template switching. The study measured age-related changes in TCR beta repertoire diversity using deep sequencing normalized with unique cDNA molecular identifiers. Four age groups were formed from the donors: young (average roughly 15 years), middle-aged (approximately 40), aged (over 55) and long-lived (about 75). Two additional independent replicas of 1 million unique cDNA reads from the same blood draw were analyzed for two donors (one aged 18 to 29 and one aged 80 or older). Overall results and qualifications from the work: Compared with the aged group, the long-lived group had more naive CD4+ T cells, fewer expanded clones and increased TCR diversity, suggesting age selection. Conclusive comparison of naive and antigen-experienced compartments was prevented by the profiling of bulk unsorted PBMCs. Total diversity estimates from one million sequenced T cells were considered lower bounds and underestimates. Observed TCR beta diversity per million T cells fell roughly linearly with age, and a significant reduction was already apparent by age around 36. There was a strong correlation between observed TCR beta diversity and the percentage of naive T cells measured by flow cytometry. Because the CMV infection status of the donors was unknown, age-related changes in expanded clonotypes may potentially have been confounded.

The library came from 5' RACE. Sequencing took place on an Illumina HiSeq 2500. A second roughly 7 to 12 cycle PCR used a sample-barcoded 5' primer and a J-beta primer mix. A unique molecular identifier was introduced onto each TCR beta cDNA molecule by a template-switch 5' adaptor carrying 12 random nucleotides. Each sample yielded at least 3 million CDR3-containing paired-end reads. The Mint cDNA synthesis kit, primed by a TRBC-specific oligonucleotide, was used to synthesize first-strand cDNA from all RNA. Following uracil-DNA glycosylase treatment, all cDNA underwent a first 18-cycle PCR with the universal primers M1SS and BC2_uni_R. As for the original processing: Each sample was normalized by randomly selecting 1 million high-quality reads, each carrying a distinct molecular identifier. Instead of being binned into consensus sequences, reads with shared molecular identifiers were discarded. MiTCR, with a Q25 quality threshold and the strictest error-elimination algorithm, was used for CDR3 identification, clonotype clustering and error correction. A nonparametric unseen species model with Euler transformation was used to estimate lower-bound total TCR beta diversity. The raw public reads went through TCRdb reprocessing: fastp at Q25, MiXCR clone calling, in-frame beta chains kept. Here each entry gathers all rows of one CDR3 protein and keeps the most common genes and DNA. The V and J calls and clone size come from TCRdb's table, not from the authors' own analysis. This sample comprises about 720,000 distinct CDR3 sequences, around a quarter of them detected only once. Clones ranked in the top ten supply roughly 3.8% of the sample.

Donors were 35 to 40 systemically healthy Caucasian individuals from Russia aged roughly 6 to 100 years. Around 9.9 milliliters of peripheral blood were collected from each donor into EDTA-treated Vacutainer tubes. Ficoll-Paque density-gradient centrifugation was used to isolate PBMCs, with at least 7 million obtained per sample. Total RNA, at least 6 micrograms per sample, was extracted from PBMCs with Trizol reagent. The percentages of naive CD45RAhigh/CD27high T cells were determined by flow cytometry on a PBMC aliquot from every donor. CDR1 and CDR2, looked up from the germline V gene (reference sequence), are DFQATT and SNEGSKA. Deletion took 6 bases off V and 6 bases off J, with a span of 17 bases between the germline ends. The CDR3 spans 13 residues, from the cysteine through the phenylalanine. Only the CDR3 region is kept as DNA, spanning 39 bases read in frame from base 1. The data also belong to a second study, concerning T cells of mothers and their children. As the second study states: The donors were nine systemically healthy Caucasian individuals, made up of three mothers and their six children. cDNA synthesis used all of the extracted RNA, with around 1.4 ug of RNA in each 15 ul reaction. In the second PCR, sample barcodes and 2-4 random nucleotides were introduced via the M1S primer. Each mother yielded over 8 million TCR beta CDR3 reads and each child about 3 million reads. In both related and unrelated pairs, thymic selection shapes the output of TCR recombination in a similar way, with inherited differences having only a minor effect. Normalized repertoire overlap in related mother-child pairs was always slightly higher than in unrelated mother-child pairs, but the difference was never significant. With a sensitivity of about 100 clones per million clonotypes, no persistent microchimeric T cell clones were detected. In the study, deep NGS was used to compare the TCR beta repertoires of mothers and children, and features distinguishing related mother-child pairs from unrelated individuals were sought. Mothers averaged roughly 36 +/- 4 years of age and children averaged around 10 +/- 4 years. After adapter ligation with NEBNext reagents, the libraries were sequenced on Illumina HiSeq 2000 with 100+100 nt paired-end reads. To avoid cross-contamination, the mother libraries and the child libraries were prepared a month apart and sequenced in separate runs. For each donor, between roughly 500,000 and 2,200,000 distinct TCR beta clonotypes were identified. Naive TCR beta clonotypes were estimated from low-frequency clonotypes matched to each donor's FACS-determined naive share, without sorting.

This clonotype was obtained from a boy under 18 in good health. Specimen: blood. This chain joins TRBV20-1 to TRBJ1-2, with the D segment identity uncertain. The bases are TGCAGTGCGCTTAGGGTTAGGGATAATGGCTACACCTTC. It specifies CSALRVRDNGYTF.